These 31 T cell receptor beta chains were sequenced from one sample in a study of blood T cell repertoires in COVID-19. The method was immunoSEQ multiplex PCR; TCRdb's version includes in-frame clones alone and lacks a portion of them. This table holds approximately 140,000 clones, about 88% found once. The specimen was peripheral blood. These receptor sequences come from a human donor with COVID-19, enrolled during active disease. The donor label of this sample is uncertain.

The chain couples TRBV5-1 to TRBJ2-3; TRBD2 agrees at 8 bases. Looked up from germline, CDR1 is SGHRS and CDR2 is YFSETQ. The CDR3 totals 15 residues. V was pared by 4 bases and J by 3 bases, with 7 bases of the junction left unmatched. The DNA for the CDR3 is TGCGCCAGCAGCCCGGGGGGGCTGGGGACAGATACGCAGTATTTT. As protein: CASSPGGLGTDTQYF.

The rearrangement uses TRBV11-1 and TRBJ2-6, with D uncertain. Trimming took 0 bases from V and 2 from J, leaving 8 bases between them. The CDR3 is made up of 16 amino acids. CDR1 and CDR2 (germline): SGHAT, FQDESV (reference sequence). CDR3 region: CASSLAARPGANVLTF. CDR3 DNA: TGTGCCAGCAGCTTAGCAGCCAGGCCTGGGGCCAACGTCCTGACTTTC.

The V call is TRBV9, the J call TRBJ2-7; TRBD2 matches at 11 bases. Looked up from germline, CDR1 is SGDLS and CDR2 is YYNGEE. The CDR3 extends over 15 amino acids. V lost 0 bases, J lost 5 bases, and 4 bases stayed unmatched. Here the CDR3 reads CASSVALAGDHEQYF. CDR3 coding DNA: TGTGCCAGCAGCGTAGCACTAGCGGGAGATCACGAGCAGTACTTC.

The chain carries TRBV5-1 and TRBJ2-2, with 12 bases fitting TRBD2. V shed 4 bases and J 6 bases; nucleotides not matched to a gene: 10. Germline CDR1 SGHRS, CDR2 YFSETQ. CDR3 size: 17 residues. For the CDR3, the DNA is TGCGCCAGCAGCCTATCGCCATCTAGCGGGGGGGCCGGGGAGCTGTTTTTT. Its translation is CASSLSPSSGGAGELFF.

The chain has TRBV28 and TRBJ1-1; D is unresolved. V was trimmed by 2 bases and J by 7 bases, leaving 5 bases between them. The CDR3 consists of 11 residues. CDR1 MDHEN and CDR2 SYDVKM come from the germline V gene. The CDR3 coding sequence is TGTGCCAGCAGTTTAACCGGTGAAGCTTTCTTT. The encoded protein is CASSLTGEAFF.

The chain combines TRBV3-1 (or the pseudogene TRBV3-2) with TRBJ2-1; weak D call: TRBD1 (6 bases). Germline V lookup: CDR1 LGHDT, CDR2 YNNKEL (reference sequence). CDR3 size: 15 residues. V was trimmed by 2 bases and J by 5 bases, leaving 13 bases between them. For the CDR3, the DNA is TGTGCCAGCAGCCAATCCCCGGACAGCAACAATGAGCAGTTCTTC. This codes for CASSQSPDSNNEQFF.

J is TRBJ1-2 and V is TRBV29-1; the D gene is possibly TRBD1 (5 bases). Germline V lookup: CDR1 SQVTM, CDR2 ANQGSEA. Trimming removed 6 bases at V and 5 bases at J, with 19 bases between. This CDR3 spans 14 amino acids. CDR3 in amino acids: CSVDRGGPEYGYTF. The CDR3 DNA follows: TGCAGCGTGGACCGGGGGGGTCCAGAATATGGCTACACCTTC.

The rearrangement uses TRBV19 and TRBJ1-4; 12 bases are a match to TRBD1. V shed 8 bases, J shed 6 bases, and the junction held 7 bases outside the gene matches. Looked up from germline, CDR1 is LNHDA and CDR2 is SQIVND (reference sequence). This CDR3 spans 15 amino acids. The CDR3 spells CASRDRGREDEKLFF. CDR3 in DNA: TGTGCCAGTCGGGACAGGGGGCGGGAGGATGAAAAACTGTTTTTT.

CDR3 nucleotide sequence: TGTGCCACCAGCGGGTCCATGAACACTGAAGCTTTCTTT. The encoded protein is CATSGSMNTEAFF. The chain couples TRBV24-1 to TRBJ1-1; the D is unclear. CDR1 is KGHDR, CDR2 SFDVKD, per germline. The V gene lost 7 bases and the J gene lost 0 bases, with 8 bases spanning the gap. This CDR3 has 13 amino acids.

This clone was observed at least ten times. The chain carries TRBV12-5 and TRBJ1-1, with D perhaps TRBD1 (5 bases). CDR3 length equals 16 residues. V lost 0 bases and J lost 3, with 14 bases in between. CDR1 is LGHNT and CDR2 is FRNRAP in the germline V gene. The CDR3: CASGLVYDRGDTEAFF. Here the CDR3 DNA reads TGTGCTAGTGGTTTGGTCTACGATCGGGGGGACACTGAAGCTTTCTTT.

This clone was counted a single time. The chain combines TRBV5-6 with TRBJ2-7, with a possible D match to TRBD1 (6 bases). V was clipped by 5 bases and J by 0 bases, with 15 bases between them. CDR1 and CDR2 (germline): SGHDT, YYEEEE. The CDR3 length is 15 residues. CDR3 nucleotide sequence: TGTGCCAGCAGTCACAGGGCGACCAGCTCCTACGAGCAGTACTTC. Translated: CASSHRATSSYEQYF.

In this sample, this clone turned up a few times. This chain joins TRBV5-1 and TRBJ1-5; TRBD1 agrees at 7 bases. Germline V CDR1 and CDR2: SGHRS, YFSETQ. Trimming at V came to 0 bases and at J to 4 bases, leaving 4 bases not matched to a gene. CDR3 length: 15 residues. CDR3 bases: TGCGCCAGCAGCTTGGCGGGACAGCAAAATCAGCCCCAGCATTTT. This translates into CASSLAGQQNQPQHF.

For the CDR3, the DNA is TGCGCCAGCAGCCCCGGGGCTAGCGGCTCCCAGGGGCAGTTCTTC. It specifies CASSPGASGSQGQFF. The V call is TRBV5-1, the J call TRBJ2-1; 7 bases align to TRBD2. The CDR3 contains 15 residues. With 4 bases clipped from V and 12 bases from J, the junction kept 16 bases outside the gene matches. Germline assignment: CDR1 SGHRS and CDR2 YFSETQ. Together with reference TRBV5-1 and TRBJ2-1, the CDR3 gives the full variable domain: KAGVTQTPRYLIKTRGQQVTLSCSPISGHRSVSWYQQTPGQGLQFLFEYFSETQRNKGNFPGRFSGRQFSNSRSEMNVSTLELGDSALYLCASSPGASGSQGQFFGPGTRLTVL.

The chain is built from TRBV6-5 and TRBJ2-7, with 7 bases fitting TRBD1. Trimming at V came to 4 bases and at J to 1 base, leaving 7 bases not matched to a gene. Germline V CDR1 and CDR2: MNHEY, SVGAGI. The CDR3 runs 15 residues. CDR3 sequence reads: CASSSGPGQSYEQYF. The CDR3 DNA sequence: TGTGCCAGCAGTTCGGGCCCGGGACAGTCCTACGAGCAGTACTTC.

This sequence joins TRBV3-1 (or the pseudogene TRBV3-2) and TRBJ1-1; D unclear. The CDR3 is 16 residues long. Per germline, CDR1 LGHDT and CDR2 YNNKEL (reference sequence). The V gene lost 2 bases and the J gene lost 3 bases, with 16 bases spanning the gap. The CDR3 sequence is CASSQTSIGGDTEAFF. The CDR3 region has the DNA TGTGCCAGCAGCCAAACCAGCATTGGCGGTGACACTGAAGCTTTCTTT.

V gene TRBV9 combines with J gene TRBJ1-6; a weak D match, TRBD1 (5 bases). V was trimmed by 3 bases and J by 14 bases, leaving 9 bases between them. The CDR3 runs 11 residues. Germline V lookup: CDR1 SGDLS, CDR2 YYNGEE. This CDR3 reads CASSEGTTLHF. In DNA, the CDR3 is TGTGCCAGCAGCGAAGGGACTACCCTCCACTTT.

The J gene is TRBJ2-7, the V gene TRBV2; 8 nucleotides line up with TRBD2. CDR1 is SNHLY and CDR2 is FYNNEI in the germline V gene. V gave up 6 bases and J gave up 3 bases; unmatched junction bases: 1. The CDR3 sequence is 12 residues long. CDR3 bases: TGTGCCAGCAGGGGACTAGTCTACGAGCAGTACTTC. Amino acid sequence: CASRGLVYEQYF. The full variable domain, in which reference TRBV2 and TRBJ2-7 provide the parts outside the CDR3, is EPEVTQTPSHQVTQMGQEVILRCVPISNHLYFYWYRQILGQKVEFLVSFYNNEISEKSEIFDDQFSVERPDGSNFTLKIRSTKLEDSAMYFCASRGLVYEQYFGPGTRLTVT.

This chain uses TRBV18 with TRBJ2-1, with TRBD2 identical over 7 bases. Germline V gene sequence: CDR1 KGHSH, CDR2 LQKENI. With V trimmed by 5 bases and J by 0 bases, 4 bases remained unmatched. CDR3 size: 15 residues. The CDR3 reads CASSALAVSYNEQFF. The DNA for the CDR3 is TGTGCCAGCTCAGCCCTAGCGGTCTCCTACAATGAGCAGTTCTTC.

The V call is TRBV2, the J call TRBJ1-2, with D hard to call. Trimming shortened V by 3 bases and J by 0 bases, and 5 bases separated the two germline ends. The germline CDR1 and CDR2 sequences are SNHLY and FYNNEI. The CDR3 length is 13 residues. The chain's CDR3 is CASSDRTNYGYTF. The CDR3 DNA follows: TGTGCCAGCAGTGACAGAACTAACTATGGCTACACCTTC.

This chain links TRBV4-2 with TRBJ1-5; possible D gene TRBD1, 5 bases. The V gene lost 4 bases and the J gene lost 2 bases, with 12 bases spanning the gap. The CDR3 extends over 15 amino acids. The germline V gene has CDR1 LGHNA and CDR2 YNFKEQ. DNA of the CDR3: TGTGCCAGCAGCCCGGGGGGAGGGGGCAATCAGCCCCAGCATTTT. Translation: CASSPGGGGNQPQHF.

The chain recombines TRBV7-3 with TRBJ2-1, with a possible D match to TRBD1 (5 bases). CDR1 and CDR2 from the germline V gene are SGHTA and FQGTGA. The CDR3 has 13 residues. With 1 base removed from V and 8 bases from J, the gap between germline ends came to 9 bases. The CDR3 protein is CASSLKGWDEQFF. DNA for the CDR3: TGTGCCAGCAGCTTAAAGGGGTGGGATGAGCAGTTCTTC.

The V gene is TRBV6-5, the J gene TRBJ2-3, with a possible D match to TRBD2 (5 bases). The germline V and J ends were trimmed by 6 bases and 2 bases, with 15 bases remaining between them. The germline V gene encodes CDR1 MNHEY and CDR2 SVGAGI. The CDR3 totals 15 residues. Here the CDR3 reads CASSNAGTLTDTQYF. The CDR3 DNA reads TGTGCCAGCAGCAACGCGGGTACCCTCACAGATACGCAGTATTTT.

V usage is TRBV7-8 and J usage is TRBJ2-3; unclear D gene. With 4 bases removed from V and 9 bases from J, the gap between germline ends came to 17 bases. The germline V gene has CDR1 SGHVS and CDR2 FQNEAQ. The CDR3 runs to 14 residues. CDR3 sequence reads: CASSSRPQTQTQYF. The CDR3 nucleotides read TGTGCCAGCAGCTCCCGGCCACAAACACAGACGCAGTATTTT.

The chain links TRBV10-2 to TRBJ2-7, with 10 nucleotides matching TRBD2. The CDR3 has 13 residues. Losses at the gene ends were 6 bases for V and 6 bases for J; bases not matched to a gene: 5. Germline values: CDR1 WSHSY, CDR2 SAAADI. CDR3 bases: TGCGCCAGCAGGCTAGCGGGGGAAGGCGAGCAGTACTTC. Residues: CASRLAGEGEQYF.

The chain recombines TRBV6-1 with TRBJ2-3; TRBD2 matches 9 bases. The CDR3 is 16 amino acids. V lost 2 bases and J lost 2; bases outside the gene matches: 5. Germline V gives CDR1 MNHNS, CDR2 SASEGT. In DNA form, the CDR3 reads TGTGCCAGCAGTGAAAGGAAGCGGGGGGACACAGATACGCAGTATTTT. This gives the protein CASSERKRGDTDTQYF.

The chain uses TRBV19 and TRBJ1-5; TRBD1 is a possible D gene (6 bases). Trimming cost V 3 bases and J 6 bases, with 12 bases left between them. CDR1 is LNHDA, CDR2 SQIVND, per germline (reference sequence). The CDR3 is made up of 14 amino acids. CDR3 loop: CASSMSRDIQPQHF. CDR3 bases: TGTGCCAGTAGTATGTCCCGGGACATTCAGCCCCAGCATTTT.

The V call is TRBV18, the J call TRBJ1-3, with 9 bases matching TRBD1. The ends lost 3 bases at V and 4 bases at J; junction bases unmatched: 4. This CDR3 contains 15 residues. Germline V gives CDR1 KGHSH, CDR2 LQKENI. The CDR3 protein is CASSPGTGSGNTIYF. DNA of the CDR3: TGTGCCAGCTCACCTGGGACAGGGTCCGGAAACACCATATATTTT.

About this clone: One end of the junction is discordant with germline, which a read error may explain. The chain's CDR3 is CASSAGADGGEQFF. The CDR3 coding sequence is TGTGCCTCCAGTGCTGGAGCCGACGGTGGTGAGCAGTTCTTC. The gene calls are TRBV24-1 and TRBJ2-1; D gene ambiguous. Germline assignment: CDR1 KGHDR and CDR2 SFDVKD. The CDR3 loop spans 14 amino acids.

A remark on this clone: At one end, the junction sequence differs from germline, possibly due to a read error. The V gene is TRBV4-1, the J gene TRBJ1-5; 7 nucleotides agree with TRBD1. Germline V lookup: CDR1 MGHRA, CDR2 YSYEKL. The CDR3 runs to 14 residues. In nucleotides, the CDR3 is TGCGCCAGTAGCCTCCGGGACAGAGATCAGCCCCAGCATTTT. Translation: CASSLRDRDQPQHF.

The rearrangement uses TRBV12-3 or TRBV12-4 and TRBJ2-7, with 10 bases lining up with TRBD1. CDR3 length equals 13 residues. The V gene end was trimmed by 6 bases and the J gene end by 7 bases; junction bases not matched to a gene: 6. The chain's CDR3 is CASSWGQGREQYF. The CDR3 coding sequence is TGTGCCAGCAGCTGGGGACAGGGGAGGGAGCAGTACTTC.

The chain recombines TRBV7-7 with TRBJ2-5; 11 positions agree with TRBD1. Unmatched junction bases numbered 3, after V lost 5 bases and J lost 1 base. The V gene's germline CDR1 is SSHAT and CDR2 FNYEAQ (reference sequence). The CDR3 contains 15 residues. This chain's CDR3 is CASSTGTGGQETQYF. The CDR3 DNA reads TGTGCCAGCAGCACTGGGACAGGGGGCCAAGAGACCCAGTACTTC.